This T cell receptor (beta chain) is from a study of blood T cell repertoires in COVID-19. In the study overall: The United States, Italy and Spain provided the acute and convalescent COVID-19 samples. Sources were T cells, B-cell-depleted T cells, or PBMCs; the material itself was cDNA or gDNA.

Method: immunoSEQ multiplex PCR; TCRdb's copy keeps in-frame clones and lacks some. This table has 240,000 or so clones, around 89% appearing once. Participants were placed into cohorts based on the clinical history they reported. Each recovered donor of Cohort 3 presented with two negative PCRs, clearance, or symptom resolution. This clone was observed a handful of times. The sequence came from a man aged 40-50 years who had recovered from COVID-19. Sequenced material: PBMCs or T cells enriched from blood (not recorded which).

The CDR3 here is CASSSSPGDSGNEQFF. The CDR3 DNA sequence: TGTGCCAGCAGCTCCTCCCCCGGGGATAGCGGGAATGAGCAGTTCTTC. This chain links TRBV7-6 with TRBJ2-1, with TRBD2 identical over 7 bases. J was trimmed by 7 bases and V by 4 bases; bases with no gene match: 13. Germline V gives CDR1 SGHVS, CDR2 FNYEAQ. The CDR3 consists of 16 residues.